The 32 T cell receptor beta chains in this list originate from one sample, sequenced in a study of T cells in localized non-small cell lung cancer. The protocol was immunoSEQ multiplex PCR, while the TCRdb copy is restricted to in-frame clones and leaves out a portion. The top ten clones hold less than 5.5% of a sample with approximately 65,000 clones, 81% of them seen once. The sample was PBMCs, taken before any cancer treatment. These TCRs come from a man aged 40 to 70 with stage II lung adenocarcinoma.

This clone was observed a handful of times. The rearrangement links TRBV30 to TRBJ1-1, with D hard to call. The germline V gene has CDR1 GTSNPN and CDR2 SVGIG (reference sequence). V lost 5 bases to trimming and J lost 0 bases, with 13 bases between them. The CDR3 has 14 amino acids. In DNA form, the CDR3 reads TGTGCCTGGTCAGCGACACCGCTGAACACTGAAGCTTTCTTT. Amino acid sequence: CAWSATPLNTEAFF. The variable domain in full, completed from reference TRBV30 and TRBJ1-1, reads SQTIHQWPATLVQPVGSPLSLECTVEGTSNPNLYWYRQAAGRGLQLLFYSVGIGQISSEVPQNLSASRPQDRQFILSSKKLLLSDSGFYLCAWSATPLNTEAFFGQGTRLTVV.

This chain uses TRBV30 with TRBJ1-6, with a weak D call TRBD1 (6 bases). The V gene's germline CDR1 is GTSNPN and CDR2 SVGIG (reference sequence). Trimming left V 5 bases short and J 8 bases short, with 13 bases between. This CDR3 has 13 amino acids. The CDR3 sequence: CAWGEDSYSPLHF. CDR3 sequence (DNA): TGTGCCTGGGGAGAGGACAGCTATTCACCCCTCCACTTT.

The CDR3 here is CASSVSGGITYEQYF. The CDR3 coding sequence is TGTGCCAGCAGCGTCTCGGGAGGCATAACCTACGAGCAGTACTTC. The chain joins TRBV9 to TRBJ2-7; 7 bases fit TRBD2. This CDR3 is 15 amino acids long. The V gene's germline CDR1 is SGDLS and CDR2 YYNGEE. J gave up 2 bases and V 2 bases, and 7 bases lay outside the gene matches.

A few counts support this clone. V usage is TRBV21-1 and J usage is TRBJ2-1; the table's D call TRBD2 went unverified against the DNA. TRBV21-1 is flagged as a pseudogene. The CDR3 is 12 residues long. In nucleotides, the CDR3 is TGTGCCAGCAGCAAATTACGGGAGGGCCGGTTCTTC. Its translation: CASSKLREGRFF.

The chain joins TRBV19 to TRBJ1-5; 9 positions match TRBD1. V gave up 6 bases and J gave up 7 bases; unmatched junction bases: 10. The CDR3 consists of 15 residues. The germline V gene encodes CDR1 LNHDA and CDR2 SQIVND (reference sequence). The CDR3 reads CASSTTGTGSQPQHF. For the CDR3, the DNA is TGTGCCAGTAGCACGACCGGGACAGGGTCGCAGCCCCAGCATTTT.

The CDR3 region has the DNA TGTGCCACCCGCCTCGGGGTGAACACTGAAGCTTTCTTT. Translating it yields CATRLGVNTEAFF. The V gene is TRBV15, the J gene TRBJ1-1; D unresolved. The ends were cut back, 8 bases at V and 0 bases at J, with 10 bases in the middle. The CDR3 has 13 residues. Germline V gene lookup returns CDR1 LNHNV and CDR2 YYDKDF (reference sequence).

There are a few counts of this clone. This sequence joins TRBV11-3 and TRBJ1-2, with 8 bases identical to TRBD1. J lost 7 bases, V lost 5 bases, and 15 bases had no gene match. The CDR3 contains 16 residues. CDR1 and CDR2 (germline): SGHNT, YENEEA. The CDR3 DNA is TGTGCCAGCAGCGGGGGCAGGGGGCGCGGGCCAGTTGGCTACACCTTC. As protein: CASSGGRGRGPVGYTF.

The CDR3 sequence is CASSPGGDQPQHF. The CDR3 bases are TGTGCCAGCAGCCCGGGGGGGGATCAGCCCCAGCATTTT. The chain recombines TRBV7-9 with TRBJ1-5; D may be TRBD1 (5 bases). CDR1 and CDR2 (germline): SEHNR, FQNEAQ (reference sequence). The CDR3 is made up of 13 amino acids. V was pared by 5 bases and J by 5 bases, with 10 bases between.

This sequence joins TRBV10-3 and TRBJ1-1, with no clear D. The CDR3 loop spans 17 amino acids. The V and J ends lost 3 bases and 1 base respectively, with 18 bases between them. Germline V lookup: CDR1 ENHRY, CDR2 SYGVKD. The CDR3 loop reads CAISDHGAFNGNTEAFF. The CDR3 bases are TGTGCCATCAGTGACCACGGCGCCTTTAACGGGAACACTGAAGCTTTCTTT.

The V gene is TRBV7-9, the J gene TRBJ2-1, with a weak D call TRBD2 (6 bases). The CDR3 is made up of 14 amino acids. Trimming shortened V by 6 bases and J by 6 bases, and 15 bases separated the two germline ends. Germline V gene sequence: CDR1 SEHNR, CDR2 FQNEAQ (reference sequence). Here the CDR3 DNA reads TGTGCCAGCAGTGGAAAGGGCGGGACCAATGAGCAGTTCTTC. Its translation is CASSGKGGTNEQFF.

J is TRBJ2-7 and V is TRBV27; D assignment may be TRBD1 or TRBD2 (5 bases each). CDR3 length: 15 residues. The germline V gene has CDR1 MNHEY and CDR2 SMNVEV (reference sequence). The V end lost 5 bases, the J end lost 3 bases, and 17 bases lay between the germline ends. The CDR3 loop reads CASSPRGTGFYEQYF. The CDR3 nucleotides read TGTGCCAGCAGTCCCAGAGGGACGGGATTCTACGAGCAGTACTTC.

For the CDR3, the DNA is TGTGCCAGCAGCTTGGGGGCGATGGTCGCCGGGGAGCTGTTTTTT. Its translation: CASSLGAMVAGELFF. The chain links TRBV7-3 to TRBJ2-2, with D perhaps TRBD1 (6 bases). The CDR3 is 15 amino acids. Trimming took off 3 bases at V and 6 bases at J, with 14 bases between the two ends. CDR1 and CDR2 from the germline V gene are SGHTA and FQGTGA.

The J gene is TRBJ1-1, the V gene TRBV9, with a weak D call TRBD1 (6 bases). This CDR3 region has 15 residues. Per the germline V gene, CDR1 is SGDLS and CDR2 is YYNGEE. The V end lost 0 bases, the J end lost 5 bases, and 14 bases lay between the germline ends. CDR3 coding DNA: TGTGCCAGCAGCGTAGATCTGAATAGGGGGACTGAAGCTTTCTTT. This codes for CASSVDLNRGTEAFF.

For this clone: Distinct nucleotide sequences in the sample also encode this CDR3. DNA of the CDR3: TGTGCCTGGGGGCAGGGAAGTGATCAGCCCCAGCATTTT. It encodes CAWGQGSDQPQHF. The rearrangement uses TRBV30 and TRBJ1-5, with D tentatively TRBD1 (5 bases). Germline V lookup: CDR1 GTSNPN, CDR2 SVGIG (reference sequence). The CDR3 runs 13 residues. The V gene lost 5 bases and the J gene lost 5 bases, with 13 bases spanning the gap.

The V call is TRBV18, the J call TRBJ2-1; D may be TRBD1 (6 bases). CDR1 is KGHSH and CDR2 is LQKENI in the germline V gene. The CDR3 length is 17 residues. Trimming shortened V by 0 bases and J by 5 bases, and 17 bases separated the two germline ends. The CDR3 bases are TGTGCCAGCTCACCACCGATGGGGGCGCTTCTCCACAATGAGCAGTTCTTC. Its translation is CASSPPMGALLHNEQFF.

This chain joins TRBV19 and TRBJ2-5; TRBD2 agrees at 8 bases. The CDR3 spans 15 residues. J was trimmed by 5 bases and V by 5 bases; bases with no gene match: 10. Per germline, CDR1 LNHDA and CDR2 SQIVND (reference sequence). CDR3 residues: CASSDPGGVKETQYF. CDR3 nucleotide sequence: TGTGCCAGTAGTGACCCCGGGGGGGTGAAGGAGACCCAGTACTTC.

J is TRBJ2-3 and V is TRBV7-6; D may be TRBD2 (7 bases). The CDR3 length is 14 residues. Germline V gene sequence: CDR1 SGHVS, CDR2 FNYEAQ. V shed 5 bases and J shed 4 bases, with 13 bases lying between them. In DNA form, the CDR3 reads TGTGCCAGCAGCATACAGGGAGGGTCAGATACGCAGTATTTT. Translating gives CASSIQGGSDTQYF.

In regard to this clone: Different DNA sequences within this sample yield the same CDR3. The gene calls are TRBV18 and TRBJ2-5; 7 nucleotides line up with TRBD2. This CDR3 is 14 amino acids long. The germline CDR1 and CDR2 sequences are KGHSH and LQKENI. V gave up 3 bases and J gave up 5 bases; unmatched junction bases: 6. The DNA of the CDR3 is TGTGCCAGCTCACCCAGGACTAGGGAGGAGACCCAGTACTTC. Its protein is CASSPRTREETQYF.

The CDR3 here is CASRGVTSSTDTQYF. The CDR3 DNA follows: TGTGCCAGCAGAGGAGTAACCTCTAGCACAGATACGCAGTATTTT. The chain uses TRBV14 and TRBJ2-3; unclear D gene. V lost 6 bases to trimming and J lost 0 bases, with 13 bases between them. Germline CDR1 reads SGHDN; CDR2 reads FVKESK. This CDR3 region has 15 residues.

The chain joins TRBV12-5 to TRBJ2-5, with 8 nucleotides matching TRBD1. The CDR3 extends over 16 amino acids. Trimming removed 6 bases from V and 3 bases from J; junction bases left unmatched: 12. From germline, CDR1 is LGHNT and CDR2 FRNRAP. CDR3 nucleotides: TGTGCTAGTGGGGGGCTAACCGGGACAGGTAAAGAGACCCAGTACTTC. Translated: CASGGLTGTGKETQYF.

The chain joins TRBV20-1 to TRBJ2-5; D not resolved. CDR1 is DFQATT and CDR2 is SNEGSKA in the germline V gene (reference sequence). Trimming shortened V by 6 bases and J by 5 bases, and 10 bases separated the two germline ends. This CDR3 comprises 11 residues. The CDR3: CSAVLRETQYF. The CDR3 bases are TGCAGTGCCGTGCTGCGGGAGACCCAGTACTTC.

This chain joins TRBV18 and TRBJ1-1; TRBD1 aligns across 10 bases. The CDR3 extends over 18 amino acids. The germline V gene encodes CDR1 KGHSH and CDR2 LQKENI. After removal of 3 bases from V and 5 bases from J, the junction contained 15 bases not matched to a gene. In DNA, the CDR3 is TGTGCCAGCTCACCGTCCGGACAGGGGGACGCGAGATGGACTGAAGCTTTCTTT. Translation: CASSPSGQGDARWTEAFF.

The chain combines TRBV7-9 with TRBJ2-3; unclear D gene. Per the germline V gene, CDR1 is SEHNR and CDR2 is FQNEAQ (reference sequence). The CDR3 runs to 15 residues. Trimming took 5 bases from V and 1 from J, leaving 13 bases between them. CDR3 coding DNA: TGTGCCAGCAGCGCCGCCGGGCGCCGCACAGATACGCAGTATTTT. This gives the protein CASSAAGRRTDTQYF.

The chain carries TRBV7-6 and TRBJ2-7; 12 positions match TRBD2. The CDR3 is 14 residues long. After removal of 4 bases from V and 5 bases from J, the junction contained 3 bases not matched to a gene. CDR1 and CDR2 from the germline V gene are SGHVS and FNYEAQ. CDR3 DNA sequence: TGTGCCAGCAGCTCCGGACTAGCGGGAAACGAGCAGTACTTC. This encodes CASSSGLAGNEQYF.

The chain uses TRBV2 and TRBJ1-4, with D tentatively TRBD1 (5 bases). With 6 bases removed from V and 3 bases from J, the gap between germline ends came to 17 bases. Germline lookup yields CDR1 SNHLY and CDR2 FYNNEI. The CDR3 runs to 16 residues. CDR3 bases: TGTGCCAGCAGGGGGGAGTACCGCAATGCTAATGAAAAACTGTTTTTT. Its protein product is CASRGEYRNANEKLFF.

The rearrangement links TRBV6-1 to TRBJ1-2; D may be TRBD1 (6 bases). CDR1 is MNHNS and CDR2 is SASEGT in the germline V gene. V shed 4 bases and J shed 4 bases, with 10 bases lying between them. The CDR3 spans 13 residues. The CDR3 sequence: CASSGTGLYGYTF. As DNA, the CDR3 is TGTGCCAGCAGTGGTACAGGGCTCTATGGCTACACCTTC.

This clone was detected only a few times. This chain links TRBV29-1 with TRBJ2-2; TRBD1 is a possible D gene (6 bases). The germline CDR1 and CDR2 sequences are SQVTM and ANQGSEA. The CDR3 is 13 amino acids. V lost 4 bases to trimming and J lost 2 bases, with 8 bases between them. The CDR3, as DNA: TGCAGCGTTGTGACAGGAAACACCGGGGAGCTGTTTTTT. Translated: CSVVTGNTGELFF.

This chain links TRBV27 with TRBJ2-2; TRBD2 matches 8 bases. J gave up 5 bases and V 5 bases, and 25 bases lay outside the gene matches. The CDR3 extends over 21 amino acids. The germline V gene has CDR1 MNHEY and CDR2 SMNVEV (reference sequence). The CDR3 nucleotides read TGTGCCAGCAGTCAACTTTCAGGAGTAGGCGGGAGGCCCAGGTGGACCGGGGAGCTGTTTTTT. Protein: CASSQLSGVGGRPRWTGELFF.

The genes are TRBV9 and TRBJ2-7; TRBD2 agrees at 13 bases. Germline CDR1 SGDLS, CDR2 YYNGEE. CDR3 size: 15 residues. V shed 4 bases, J shed 3 bases, and the junction held 4 bases outside the gene matches. CDR3 nucleotides: TGTGCCAGCAGCCTCGGGACTAGCGGGATCTACGAGCAGTACTTC. It is translated as CASSLGTSGIYEQYF.

The chain has TRBV10-3 and TRBJ1-1; tentative D call: TRBD1 (6 bases). The germline V and J ends were trimmed by 1 base and 1 base, with 7 bases remaining between them. Germline CDR1 and CDR2: ENHRY and SYGVKD. The length of the CDR3 is 14 residues. The CDR3 is CAISELDRNTEAFF. The CDR3 nucleotides read TGTGCCATCAGTGAGTTGGACAGGAACACTGAAGCTTTCTTT.

In DNA, the CDR3 is TGTGCCAGCAGGCTAGCGGGAGGCCCCTACAATGAGCAGTTCTTC. Its protein product is CASRLAGGPYNEQFF. The V call is TRBV6-6, the J call TRBJ2-1; 11 nucleotides line up with TRBD2. Trimming at V came to 6 bases and at J to 2 bases, leaving 3 bases not matched to a gene. Germline loops: CDR1 MNHNY, CDR2 SVGAGI (reference sequence). The CDR3 sequence is 15 residues long.

The J gene is TRBJ2-1, the V gene TRBV6-6, with 10 bases lining up with TRBD1. This CDR3 region has 15 residues. V was pared by 5 bases and J by 7 bases, with 8 bases of the junction left unmatched. Germline loops: CDR1 MNHNY, CDR2 SVGAGI (reference sequence). The CDR3 DNA sequence: TGTGCCAGCAGTAACCGACAGGGGGCTGAGAATGAGCAGTTCTTC. This gives the protein CASSNRQGAENEQFF.